This T cell receptor beta chain is drawn from a study of early T cells in non-severe SARS-CoV-2 infection. Trimming took 10 bases from V and 6 from J, leaving 24 bases between them. The CDR3 spans 15 residues. Germline CDR1 reads MDHEN; CDR2 reads SYDVKM. The sample holds a few counts of this clonotype. Molecules of cDNA were individually given unique molecular identifiers that were attached to them. TCRdb recomputed calls from the 5' RACE reads with MiXCR, one row per CDR3 protein. The table shows 100,000 to 140,000 distinct CDR3 sequences, with roughly 10% occurring only once. This chain connects TRBV28 to TRBJ1-2; possibly TRBD1 for D (5 bases). The receptor was derived from an adult who was a healthcare worker with PCR-confirmed SARS-CoV-2 infection or an uninfected control (not recorded which). The sample comprised whole blood. The CDR3 here is CAIRPGGFRVHGYTF. As DNA, the CDR3 is TGTGCCATCAGACCGGGGGGTTTCAGGGTGCATGGCTACACCTTC.